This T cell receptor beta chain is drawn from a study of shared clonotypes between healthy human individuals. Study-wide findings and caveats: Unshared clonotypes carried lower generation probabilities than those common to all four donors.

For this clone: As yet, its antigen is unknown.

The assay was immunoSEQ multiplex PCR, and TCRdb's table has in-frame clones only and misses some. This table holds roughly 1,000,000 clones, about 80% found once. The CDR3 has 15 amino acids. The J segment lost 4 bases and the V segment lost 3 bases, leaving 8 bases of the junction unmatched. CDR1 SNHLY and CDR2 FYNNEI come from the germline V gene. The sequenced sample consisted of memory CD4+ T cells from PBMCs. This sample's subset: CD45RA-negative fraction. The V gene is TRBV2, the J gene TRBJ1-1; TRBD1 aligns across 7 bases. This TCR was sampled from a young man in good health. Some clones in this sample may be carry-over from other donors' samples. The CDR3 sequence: CASSDLAGGGTEAFF. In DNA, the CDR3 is TGTGCCAGCAGTGACTTGGCAGGGGGAGGCACTGAAGCTTTCTTT.